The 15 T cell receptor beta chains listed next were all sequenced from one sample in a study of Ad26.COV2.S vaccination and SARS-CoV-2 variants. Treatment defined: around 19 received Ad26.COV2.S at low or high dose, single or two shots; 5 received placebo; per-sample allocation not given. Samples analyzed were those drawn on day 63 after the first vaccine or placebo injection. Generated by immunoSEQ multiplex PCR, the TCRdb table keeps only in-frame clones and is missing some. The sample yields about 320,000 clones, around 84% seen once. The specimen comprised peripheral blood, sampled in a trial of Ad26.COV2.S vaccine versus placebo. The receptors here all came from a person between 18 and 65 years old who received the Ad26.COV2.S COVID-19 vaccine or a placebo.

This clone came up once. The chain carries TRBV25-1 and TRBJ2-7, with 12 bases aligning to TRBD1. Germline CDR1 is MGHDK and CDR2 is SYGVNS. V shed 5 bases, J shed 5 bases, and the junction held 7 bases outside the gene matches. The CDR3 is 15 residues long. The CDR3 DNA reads TGTGCCAGCAGTCAACCGGGACAGGGGGCCCACGAGCAGTACTTC. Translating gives CASSQPGQGAHEQYF.

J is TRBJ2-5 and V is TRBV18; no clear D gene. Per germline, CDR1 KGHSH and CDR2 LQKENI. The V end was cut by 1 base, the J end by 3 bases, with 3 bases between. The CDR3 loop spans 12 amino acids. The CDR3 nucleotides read TGTGCCAGCTCACCACTAAAAGAGACCCAGTACTTC. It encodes CASSPLKETQYF.

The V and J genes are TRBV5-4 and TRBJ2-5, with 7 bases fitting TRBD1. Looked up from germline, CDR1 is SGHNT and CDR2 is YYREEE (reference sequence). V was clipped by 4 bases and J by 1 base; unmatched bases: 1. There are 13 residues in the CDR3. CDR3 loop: CASSGTAQETQYF. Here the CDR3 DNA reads TGTGCCAGCAGCGGGACAGCCCAAGAGACCCAGTACTTC.

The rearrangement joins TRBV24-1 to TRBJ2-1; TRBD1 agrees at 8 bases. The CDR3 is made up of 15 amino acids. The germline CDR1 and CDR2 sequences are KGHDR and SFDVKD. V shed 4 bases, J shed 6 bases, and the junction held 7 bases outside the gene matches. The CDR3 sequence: CATSESTGVGNEQFF. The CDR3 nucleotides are TGTGCCACCAGTGAATCGACAGGGGTCGGCAATGAGCAGTTCTTC.

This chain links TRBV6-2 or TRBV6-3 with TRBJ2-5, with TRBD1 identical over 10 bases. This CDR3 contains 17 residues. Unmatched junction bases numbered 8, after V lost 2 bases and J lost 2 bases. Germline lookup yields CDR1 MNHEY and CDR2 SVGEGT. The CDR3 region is CASSYDRGRDLQETQYF. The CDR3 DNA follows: TGTGCCAGCAGTTACGACAGGGGGCGCGATCTGCAAGAGACCCAGTACTTC.

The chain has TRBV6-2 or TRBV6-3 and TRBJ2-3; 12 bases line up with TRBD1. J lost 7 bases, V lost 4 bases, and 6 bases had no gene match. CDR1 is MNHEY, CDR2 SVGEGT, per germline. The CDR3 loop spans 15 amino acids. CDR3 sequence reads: CASSSGTGGANTQYF. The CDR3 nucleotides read TGTGCCAGCAGTTCCGGGACAGGGGGCGCGAATACGCAGTATTTT.

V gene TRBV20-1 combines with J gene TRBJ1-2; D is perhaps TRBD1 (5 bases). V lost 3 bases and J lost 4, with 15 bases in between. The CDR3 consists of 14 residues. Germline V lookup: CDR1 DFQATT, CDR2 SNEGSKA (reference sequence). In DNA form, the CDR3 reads TGCAGTGCTAGTTACCAGGGTTACACCTATGGCTACACCTTC. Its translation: CSASYQGYTYGYTF.

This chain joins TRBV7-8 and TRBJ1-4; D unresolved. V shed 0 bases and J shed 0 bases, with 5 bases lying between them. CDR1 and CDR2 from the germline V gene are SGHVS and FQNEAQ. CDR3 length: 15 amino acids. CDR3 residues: CASSLARTTNEKLFF. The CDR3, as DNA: TGTGCCAGCAGCTTAGCACGGACAACTAATGAAAAACTGTTTTTT.

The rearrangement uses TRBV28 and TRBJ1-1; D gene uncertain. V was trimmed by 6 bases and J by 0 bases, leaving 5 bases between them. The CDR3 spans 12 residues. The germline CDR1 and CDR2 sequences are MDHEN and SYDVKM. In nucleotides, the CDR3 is TGTGCCAGCAGATCGGTGAACACTGAAGCTTTCTTT. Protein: CASRSVNTEAFF.

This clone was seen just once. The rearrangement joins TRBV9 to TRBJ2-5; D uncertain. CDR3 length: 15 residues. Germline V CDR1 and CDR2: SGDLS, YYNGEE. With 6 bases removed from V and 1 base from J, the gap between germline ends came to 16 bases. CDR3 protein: CASTRSTVPQETQYF. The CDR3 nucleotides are TGTGCCAGCACCCGTTCGACCGTACCCCAAGAGACCCAGTACTTC. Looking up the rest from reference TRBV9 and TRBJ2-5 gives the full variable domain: DSGVTQTPKHLITATGQRVTLRCSPRSGDLSVYWYQQSLDQGLQFLIQYYNGEERAKGNILERFSAQQFPDLHSELNLSSLELGDSALYFCASTRSTVPQETQYFGPGTRLLVL.

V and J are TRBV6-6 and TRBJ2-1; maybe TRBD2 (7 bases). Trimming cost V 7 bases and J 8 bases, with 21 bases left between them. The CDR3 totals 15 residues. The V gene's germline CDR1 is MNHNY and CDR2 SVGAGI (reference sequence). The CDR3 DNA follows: TGTGCCAGCACAGGTCCGGGGGGCATTTGGGATGAGCAGTTCTTC. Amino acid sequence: CASTGPGGIWDEQFF.

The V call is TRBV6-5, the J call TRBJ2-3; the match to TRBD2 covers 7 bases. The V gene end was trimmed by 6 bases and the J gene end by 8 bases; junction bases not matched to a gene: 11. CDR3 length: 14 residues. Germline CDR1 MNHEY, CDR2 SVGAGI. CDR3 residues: CASREQFGEGTQYF. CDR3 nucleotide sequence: TGTGCCAGCAGGGAGCAATTCGGGGAGGGTACGCAGTATTTT.

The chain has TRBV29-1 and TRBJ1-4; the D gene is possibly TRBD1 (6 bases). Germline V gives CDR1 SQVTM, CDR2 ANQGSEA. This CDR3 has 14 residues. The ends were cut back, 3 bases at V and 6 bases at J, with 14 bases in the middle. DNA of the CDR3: TGCAGCGTTGAGGGGCCAGGGGCGCATGAAAAACTGTTTTTT. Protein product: CSVEGPGAHEKLFF.

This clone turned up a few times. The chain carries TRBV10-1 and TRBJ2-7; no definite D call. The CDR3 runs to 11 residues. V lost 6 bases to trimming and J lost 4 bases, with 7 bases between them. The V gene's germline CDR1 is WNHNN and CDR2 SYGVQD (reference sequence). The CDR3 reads CASRVLYEQYF. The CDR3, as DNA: TGCGCCAGCAGGGTACTATACGAGCAGTACTTC.

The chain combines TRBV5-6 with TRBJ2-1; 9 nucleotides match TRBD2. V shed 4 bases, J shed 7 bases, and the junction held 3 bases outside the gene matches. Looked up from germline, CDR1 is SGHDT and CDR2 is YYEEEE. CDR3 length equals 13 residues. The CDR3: CASSGTSRNEQFF. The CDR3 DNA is TGTGCCAGCAGCGGGACTAGCAGGAATGAGCAGTTCTTC.